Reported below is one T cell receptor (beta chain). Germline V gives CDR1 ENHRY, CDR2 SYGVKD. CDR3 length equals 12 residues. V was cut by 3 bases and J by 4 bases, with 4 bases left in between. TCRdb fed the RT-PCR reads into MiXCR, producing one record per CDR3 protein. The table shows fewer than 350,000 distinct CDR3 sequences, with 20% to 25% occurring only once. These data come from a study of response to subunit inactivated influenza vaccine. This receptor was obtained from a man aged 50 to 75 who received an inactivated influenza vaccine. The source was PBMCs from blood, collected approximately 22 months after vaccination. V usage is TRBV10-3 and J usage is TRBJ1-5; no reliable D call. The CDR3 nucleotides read TGTGCCATCAGTGACGTAAATCAGCCCCAGCATTTT. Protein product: CAISDVNQPQHF.